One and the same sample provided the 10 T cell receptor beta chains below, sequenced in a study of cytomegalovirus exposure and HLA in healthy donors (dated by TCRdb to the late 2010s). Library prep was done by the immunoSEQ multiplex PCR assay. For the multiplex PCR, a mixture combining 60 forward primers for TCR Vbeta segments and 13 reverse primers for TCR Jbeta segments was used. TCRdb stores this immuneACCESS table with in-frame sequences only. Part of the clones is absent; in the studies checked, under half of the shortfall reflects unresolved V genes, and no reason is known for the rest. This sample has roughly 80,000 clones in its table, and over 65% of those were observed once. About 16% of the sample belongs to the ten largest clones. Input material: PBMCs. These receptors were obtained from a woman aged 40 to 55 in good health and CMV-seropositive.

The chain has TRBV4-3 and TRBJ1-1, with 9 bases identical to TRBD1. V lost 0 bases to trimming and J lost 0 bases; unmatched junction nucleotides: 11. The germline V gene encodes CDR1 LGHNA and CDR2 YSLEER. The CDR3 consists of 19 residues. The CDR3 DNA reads TGCGCCAGCAGCCAAGAAACGGGACAGGGTGGTTTCATGAACACTGAAGCTTTCTTT. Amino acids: CASSQETGQGGFMNTEAFF.

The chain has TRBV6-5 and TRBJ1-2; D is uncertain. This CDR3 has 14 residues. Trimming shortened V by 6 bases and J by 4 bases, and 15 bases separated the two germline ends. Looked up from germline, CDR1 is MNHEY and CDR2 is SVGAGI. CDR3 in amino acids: CASSYARASYGYTF. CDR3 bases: TGTGCCAGCAGCTACGCGCGGGCCTCCTATGGCTACACCTTC.

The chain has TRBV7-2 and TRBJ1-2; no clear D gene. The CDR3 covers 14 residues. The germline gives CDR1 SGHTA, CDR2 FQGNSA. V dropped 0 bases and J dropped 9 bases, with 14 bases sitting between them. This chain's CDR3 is CASSLAGRPGSYTF. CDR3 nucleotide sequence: TGTGCCAGCAGCTTAGCGGGCAGGCCTGGAAGCTACACCTTC.

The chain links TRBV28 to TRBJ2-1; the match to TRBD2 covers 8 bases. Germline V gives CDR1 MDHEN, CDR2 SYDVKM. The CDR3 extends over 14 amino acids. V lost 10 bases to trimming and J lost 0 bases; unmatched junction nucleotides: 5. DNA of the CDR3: TGTGCCACCCCCAGCGGGAGCTCCTACAATGAGCAGTTCTTC. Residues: CATPSGSSYNEQFF.

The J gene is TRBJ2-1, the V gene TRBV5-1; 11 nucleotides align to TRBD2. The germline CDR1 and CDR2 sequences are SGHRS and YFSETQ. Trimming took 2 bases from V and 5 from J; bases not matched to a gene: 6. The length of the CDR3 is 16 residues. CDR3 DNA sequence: TGCGCCAGCAGCTTTTATACTAGCGGGAGAAACAATGAGCAGTTCTTC. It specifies CASSFYTSGRNNEQFF.

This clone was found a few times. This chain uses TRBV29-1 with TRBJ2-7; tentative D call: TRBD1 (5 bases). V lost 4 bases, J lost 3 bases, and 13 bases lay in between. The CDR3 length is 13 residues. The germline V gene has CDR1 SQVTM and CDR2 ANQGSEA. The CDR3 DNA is TGCAGCGTTGCAGGGCAGGGCATCTACGAGCAGTACTTC. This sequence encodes CSVAGQGIYEQYF.

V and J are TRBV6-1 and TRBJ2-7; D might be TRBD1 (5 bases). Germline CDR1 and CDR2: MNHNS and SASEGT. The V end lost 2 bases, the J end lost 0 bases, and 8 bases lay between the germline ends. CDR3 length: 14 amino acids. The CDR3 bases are TGTGCCAGCAGTGAACTGACAGCCTCCTACGAGCAGTACTTC. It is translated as CASSELTASYEQYF.

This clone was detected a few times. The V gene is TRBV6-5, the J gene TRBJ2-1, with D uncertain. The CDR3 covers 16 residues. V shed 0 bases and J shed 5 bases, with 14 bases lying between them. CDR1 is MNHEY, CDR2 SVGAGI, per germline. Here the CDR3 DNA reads TGTGCCAGCAGTTACTCGATAGTAAAGCCCAACAATGAGCAGTTCTTC. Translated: CASSYSIVKPNNEQFF.

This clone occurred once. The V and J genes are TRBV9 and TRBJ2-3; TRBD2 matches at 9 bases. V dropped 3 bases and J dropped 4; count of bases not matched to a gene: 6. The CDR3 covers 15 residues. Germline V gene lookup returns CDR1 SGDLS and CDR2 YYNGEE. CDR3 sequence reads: CASSASGRNSDTQYF. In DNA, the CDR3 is TGTGCCAGCAGCGCGAGCGGGAGGAACTCAGATACGCAGTATTTT.

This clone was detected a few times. Written as DNA, the CDR3 is TGTGCCAGCAGCGAGGGTTCTGAAGCTTTCTTT. Translation: CASSEGSEAFF. The rearrangement joins TRBV7-9 to TRBJ1-1; D is uncertain. Deletions cut 5 bases from V and 6 bases from J, with 7 bases between. Germline CDR1 and CDR2: SEHNR and FQNEAQ (reference sequence). The CDR3 has 11 amino acids.